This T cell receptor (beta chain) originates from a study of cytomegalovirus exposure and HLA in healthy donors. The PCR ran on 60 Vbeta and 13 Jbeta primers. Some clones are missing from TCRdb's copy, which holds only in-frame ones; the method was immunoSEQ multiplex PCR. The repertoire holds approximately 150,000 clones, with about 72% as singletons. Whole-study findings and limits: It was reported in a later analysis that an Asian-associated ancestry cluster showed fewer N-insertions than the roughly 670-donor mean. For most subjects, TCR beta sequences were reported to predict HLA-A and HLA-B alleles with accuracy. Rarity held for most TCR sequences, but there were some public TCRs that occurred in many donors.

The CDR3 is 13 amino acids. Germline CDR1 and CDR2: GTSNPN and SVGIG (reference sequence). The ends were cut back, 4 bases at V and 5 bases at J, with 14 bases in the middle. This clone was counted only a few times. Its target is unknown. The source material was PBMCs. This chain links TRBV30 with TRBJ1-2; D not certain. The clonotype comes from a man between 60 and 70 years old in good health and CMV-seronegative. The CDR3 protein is CAWNGPGEYGYTF. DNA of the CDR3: TGTGCCTGGAACGGGCCGGGAGAGTATGGCTACACCTTC.